This TCR beta chain comes out of a study of T cells in Graves' hyperthyroidism and ophthalmopathy. Amplified TCR beta CDR3 regions derived from RNA transcripts. The TCR CDR3 was amplified in a first-round RT-PCR using the HTBI primer set. TCRdb analysed the multiplex PCR reads with MiXCR anew, one entry per CDR3 protein. The table records 650,000 to 850,000 distinct CDR3 sequences, 18% of them present only once. The J segment lost 3 bases and the V segment lost 2 bases, leaving 4 bases of the junction unmatched. Germline V gene lookup returns CDR1 SGHAT and CDR2 FQNNGV. This CDR3 spans 16 amino acids. This clonotype was detected a few times. Each diagnosis was grounded in clinical symptoms, serum thyroxine and TRAb, thyroid ultrasound, and orbital computed tomography.

V and J are TRBV11-2 and TRBJ2-1; 10 positions agree with TRBD1. Material: blood. The receptor's source is a woman aged 45-65 years with Graves' hyperthyroidism that later progressed to Graves' ophthalmopathy. CDR3 amino acids: CASSLIGQGVYNEQFF. The CDR3 DNA follows: TGTGCCAGCAGCTTAATAGGACAGGGGGTCTACAATGAGCAGTTCTTC.